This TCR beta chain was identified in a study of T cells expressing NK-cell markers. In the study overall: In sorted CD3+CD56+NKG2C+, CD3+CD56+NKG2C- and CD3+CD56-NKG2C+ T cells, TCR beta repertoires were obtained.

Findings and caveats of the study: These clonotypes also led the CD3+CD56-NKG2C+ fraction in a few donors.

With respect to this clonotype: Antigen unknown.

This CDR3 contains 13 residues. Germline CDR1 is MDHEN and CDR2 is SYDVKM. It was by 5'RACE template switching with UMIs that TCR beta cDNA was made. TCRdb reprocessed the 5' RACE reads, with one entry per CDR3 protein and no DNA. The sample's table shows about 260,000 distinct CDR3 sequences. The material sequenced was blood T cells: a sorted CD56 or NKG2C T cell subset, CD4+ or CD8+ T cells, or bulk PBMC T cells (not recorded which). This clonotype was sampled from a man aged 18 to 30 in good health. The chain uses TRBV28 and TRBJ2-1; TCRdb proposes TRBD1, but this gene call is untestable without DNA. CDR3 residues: CASREKGANEQFF.